These 25 T cell receptor beta chains share one sample of origin, sequenced in a study of T-cell reconstitution after alpha-beta-depleted transplantation in children. During its preparation, the TCRbeta library received unique molecular identifiers. TCRdb passed the PCR reads through MiXCR, listing each CDR3 protein once. The sample includes fewer than 700,000 distinct CDR3 sequences, 10% to 15% of them seen just once. Sequenced here: PBMCs, mostly from graft donor cells, sampled 360 days after TCRalphabeta/CD19-depleted stem cell transplant. These receptors were taken from a male patient between 5 and 17 years old who had a stem cell transplant for acute myeloid leukemia, so the T cells may come from the graft donor.

This clonotype was found a few times. The gene calls are TRBV12-3 or TRBV12-4 and TRBJ2-3; 7 positions agree with TRBD1. CDR3 length equals 16 residues. V dropped 4 bases and J dropped 2; count of bases not matched to a gene: 9. CDR3 sequence: CASSSGGGRATDTQYF. DNA of the CDR3: TGTGCCAGCAGTTCAGGGGGTGGCAGAGCCACAGATACGCAGTATTTT.

This chain joins TRBV9 and TRBJ2-3; D possibly matches TRBD1 or TRBD2 (5 bases each). The V end was cut by 4 bases, the J end by 3 bases, with 18 bases between. Germline V gene data show CDR1 as SGDLS and CDR2 as YYNGEE. The CDR3 contains 16 residues. The CDR3 region is CASSSAPGRETDTQYF. The CDR3 nucleotides are TGTGCCAGCAGCAGCGCCCCGGGCAGGGAGACAGATACGCAGTATTTT.

Many counts were recorded for this clonotype. J is TRBJ2-5 and V is TRBV25-1; 8 bases fit TRBD2. The CDR3 consists of 15 residues. Unmatched junction bases numbered 2, after V lost 0 bases and J lost 2 bases. The germline V gene has CDR1 MGHDK and CDR2 SYGVNS. The CDR3 DNA reads TGTGCCAGCAGTGAATACCGGGGGGGACAAGAGACCCAGTACTTC. The encoded protein is CASSEYRGGQETQYF.

The chain is built from TRBV7-9 and TRBJ1-1; perhaps TRBD1 as D (5 bases). Per germline, CDR1 SEHNR and CDR2 FQNEAQ (reference sequence). The CDR3 has 14 residues. V lost 6 bases and J lost 3, with 14 bases in between. The CDR3 DNA is TGTGCCAGCAGATGGGGGGTCACGGACACTGAAGCTTTCTTT. This encodes CASRWGVTDTEAFF.

This clonotype was detected a few times. The chain uses TRBV12-5 and TRBJ2-4, with D possibly TRBD1 on 5 matching bases. This CDR3 contains 18 residues. Trimming took 6 bases from V and 1 from J, leaving 22 bases between them. The germline V gene encodes CDR1 LGHNT and CDR2 FRNRAP. CDR3 in amino acids: CASGPDRNQGFAKNIQYF. DNA of the CDR3: TGTGCTAGTGGACCTGACAGAAACCAAGGGTTTGCCAAAAACATTCAGTACTTC.

In this sample, this clonotype turned up many times. The rearrangement joins TRBV5-1 to TRBJ2-2, with D unclear. CDR3 length equals 12 residues. The V end was cut by 5 bases, the J end by 5 bases, with 7 bases between. Germline lookup yields CDR1 SGHRS and CDR2 YFSETQ. CDR3 protein: CASSLMTGELFF. The DNA of the CDR3 is TGCGCCAGCAGTCTTATGACCGGGGAGCTGTTTTTT.

The rearrangement links TRBV14 to TRBJ2-1; tentatively, D is TRBD1 (6 bases). Trimming cost V 2 bases and J 9 bases, with 23 bases left between them. The CDR3 contains 17 residues. Germline loops: CDR1 SGHDN, CDR2 FVKESK. The CDR3 reads CASSQLSLGTLFSEQFF. For the CDR3, the DNA is TGTGCCAGCAGCCAATTGTCACTCGGGACATTATTCTCTGAGCAGTTCTTC.

The CDR3 is CASSSFLWETQYF. CDR3 nucleotide sequence: TGTGCCAGCAGCTCGTTCTTATGGGAGACCCAGTACTTC. This chain links TRBV7-3 with TRBJ2-5; no clear D. Deletions cut 4 bases from V and 5 bases from J, with 11 bases between. Looked up from germline, CDR1 is SGHTA and CDR2 is FQGTGA. This CDR3 has 13 amino acids.

The rearrangement links TRBV20-1 to TRBJ1-1; TRBD1 is a possible D gene (5 bases). V lost 7 bases, J lost 3 bases, and 9 bases lay in between. Germline CDR1 is DFQATT and CDR2 is SNEGSKA (reference sequence). CDR3 length equals 11 residues. The DNA for the CDR3 is TGCAGTGTTCGGGGGGACACTGAAGCTTTCTTT. It specifies CSVRGDTEAFF.

This clonotype was seen a handful of times. The CDR3 loop reads CASSHPGPEGWYQETQYF. CDR3 DNA: TGTGCCAGCAGCCATCCGGGACCGGAGGGTTGGTACCAAGAGACCCAGTACTTC. The gene calls are TRBV28 and TRBJ2-5, with D perhaps TRBD2 (6 bases). Germline lookup yields CDR1 MDHEN and CDR2 SYDVKM. The CDR3 sequence is 18 residues long. With 6 bases removed from V and 0 bases from J, the gap between germline ends came to 23 bases.

This clonotype turned up a few times. The genes are TRBV5-1 and TRBJ2-1; 13 nucleotides agree with TRBD2. Germline CDR1 and CDR2: SGHRS and YFSETQ. This CDR3 has 15 amino acids. J gave up 10 bases and V 3 bases, and 7 bases lay outside the gene matches. The CDR3 region is CASSYGLAGDREQFF. The CDR3 DNA reads TGCGCCAGCAGCTACGGACTAGCGGGAGACCGGGAGCAGTTCTTC.

This clonotype has a handful of counts. V gene TRBV20-1 combines with J gene TRBJ2-3, with TRBD2 as a possible D gene (6 bases). The length of the CDR3 is 14 residues. CDR1 and CDR2 (germline): DFQATT, SNEGSKA (reference sequence). The germline V and J ends were trimmed by 5 bases and 2 bases, with 14 bases remaining between them. This CDR3 is CSALRREHTDTQYF. DNA of the CDR3: TGCAGTGCTCTGAGACGGGAGCACACAGATACGCAGTATTTT.

The V gene is TRBV20-1, the J gene TRBJ2-5; 9 bases are a match to TRBD1. This CDR3 region has 14 residues. Germline V lookup: CDR1 DFQATT, CDR2 SNEGSKA (reference sequence). V trimming: 3 bases; J trimming: 5 bases; junction bases outside the gene matches: 7. The CDR3 is CSASRTGVGETQYF. The CDR3 nucleotides are TGCAGTGCTAGTCGGACAGGGGTCGGGGAGACCCAGTACTTC.

This clonotype is a singleton in its sample. The rearrangement joins TRBV4-3 to TRBJ2-5, with 8 bases fitting TRBD1. CDR3 length: 17 amino acids. Germline CDR1 reads LGHNA; CDR2 reads YSLEER. V trimming: 0 bases; J trimming: 1 base; junction bases outside the gene matches: 7. CDR3 region: CASSQDLQTGGQETQYF. DNA for the CDR3: TGCGCCAGCAGCCAAGATCTTCAAACAGGGGGCCAAGAGACCCAGTACTTC.

This clonotype appeared many times. This sequence joins TRBV4-3 and TRBJ2-7; D is possibly TRBD2 (6 bases). V was cut by 0 bases and J by 6 bases, with 15 bases left in between. There are 15 residues in the CDR3. Germline CDR1 is LGHNA and CDR2 is YSLEER. The CDR3 sequence: CASSQDGLLGGEQYF. DNA of the CDR3: TGCGCCAGCAGCCAAGATGGGCTCTTGGGGGGCGAGCAGTACTTC.

The chain has TRBV29-1 and TRBJ1-1; no clear D gene. There are 16 residues in the CDR3. Trimming left V 4 bases short and J 4 bases short, with 22 bases between. Germline values: CDR1 SQVTM, CDR2 ANQGSEA. This chain's CDR3 is CSVGRTTRVLRTEAFF. CDR3 coding DNA: TGCAGCGTTGGGAGGACGACCCGGGTCCTTCGCACTGAAGCTTTCTTT.

V usage is TRBV5-6 and J usage is TRBJ2-7; TRBD1 matches 8 bases. Germline CDR1 reads SGHDT; CDR2 reads YYEEEE. V gave up 4 bases and J gave up 0 bases; unmatched junction bases: 6. This CDR3 is 15 amino acids long. CDR3 loop: CASSLDRGFSYEQYF. The CDR3, as DNA: TGTGCCAGCAGCCTAGACAGGGGCTTCTCCTACGAGCAGTACTTC.

The chain joins TRBV19 to TRBJ1-1, with TRBD1 as a possible D gene (6 bases). The CDR3 length is 15 residues. The germline V gene encodes CDR1 LNHDA and CDR2 SQIVND (reference sequence). Trimming left V 3 bases short and J 1 base short, with 12 bases between. The CDR3 loop reads CASSITGAGNTEAFF. CDR3 DNA sequence: TGTGCCAGTAGTATTACGGGGGCCGGGAACACTGAAGCTTTCTTT.

This clonotype has more than one count but fewer than ten. The rearrangement uses TRBV7-2 and TRBJ2-7, with 9 bases fitting TRBD2. Per germline, CDR1 SGHTA and CDR2 FQGNSA. V gave up 3 bases and J gave up 3 bases; unmatched junction bases: 9. The CDR3 consists of 16 residues. The CDR3 region has the DNA TGTGCCAGCAGCTTTGATAGCGGGAGCAGGTACTACGAGCAGTACTTC. It is translated as CASSFDSGSRYYEQYF.

CDR3 loop: CASSLNLRGYSNQPQHF. CDR3 sequence (DNA): TGTGCCAGCAGCTTAAATTTGCGCGGTTATAGCAATCAGCCCCAGCATTTT. The chain couples TRBV7-2 to TRBJ1-5; D unresolved. Germline CDR1 reads SGHTA; CDR2 reads FQGNSA. Trimming shortened V by 2 bases and J by 0 bases, and 14 bases separated the two germline ends. CDR3 length: 17 amino acids.

This sequence joins TRBV5-1 and TRBJ2-2; 11 bases match TRBD2. The V segment lost 0 bases and the J segment 6 bases; nucleotides outside the gene matches: 1. Germline V gene sequence: CDR1 SGHRS, CDR2 YFSETQ. The CDR3 is made up of 15 amino acids. CDR3 DNA sequence: TGCGCCAGCAGCTTGGTGACTAGCGGGGCCGGGGAGCTGTTTTTT. This translates into CASSLVTSGAGELFF.

The rearrangement joins TRBV20-1 to TRBJ2-5; no clear D gene. The length of the CDR3 is 11 residues. Germline V gene data show CDR1 as DFQATT and CDR2 as SNEGSKA (reference sequence). Trimming stripped 3 bases from V and 5 bases from J, with 7 bases between. This chain's CDR3 is CSASSEETQYF. In DNA form, the CDR3 reads TGCAGTGCTAGCAGTGAGGAGACCCAGTACTTC.

This clonotype occurred many times. The rearrangement joins TRBV4-3 to TRBJ2-1; 10 bases are shared with TRBD2. V gave up 0 bases and J gave up 6 bases; unmatched junction bases: 5. Germline lookup yields CDR1 LGHNA and CDR2 YSLEER. CDR3 length equals 16 residues. The CDR3 loop reads CASSQEVAGGVNEQFF. CDR3 in DNA: TGCGCCAGCAGCCAAGAAGTAGCGGGAGGCGTCAATGAGCAGTTCTTC.

This clonotype was seen a handful of times. The rearrangement uses TRBV14 and TRBJ2-7; no definite D call. V dropped 5 bases and J dropped 5 bases, with 13 bases sitting between them. The CDR3 runs 13 residues. The germline V gene encodes CDR1 SGHDN and CDR2 FVKESK. As DNA, the CDR3 is TGTGCCAGCAGCGAAAACTATCTGAACGAGCAGTACTTC. It specifies CASSENYLNEQYF.

This clonotype was detected only a few times. The V call is TRBV20-1, the J call TRBJ2-3; 7 nucleotides line up with TRBD2. The CDR3 is 15 amino acids. J gave up 4 bases and V 6 bases, and 13 bases lay outside the gene matches. CDR1 and CDR2 from the germline V gene are DFQATT and SNEGSKA (reference sequence). The CDR3 region is CSAHPGTTAPDTQYF. Here the CDR3 DNA reads TGCAGTGCCCACCCCGGGACTACCGCCCCAGATACGCAGTATTTT.